This T cell receptor (beta chain) was identified during a study of shared clonotypes between healthy human individuals. Study-level results: The sharing of 5% to 5.5% of naive CD4 clonotypes was seen across several donors. In contrast to clonotypes shared by all four donors, non-shared clonotypes had lower generation probabilities.

For this clone: Its antigen is as yet unknown.

Clones were sequenced by immunoSEQ multiplex PCR, and TCRdb holds only the in-frame ones, with some missing. Here the sample spans more than 2,000,000 clones, around 94% being singletons. This CDR3 contains 15 residues. CDR1 and CDR2 from the germline V gene are SGHTA and FQGNSA. Trimming cost V 1 base and J 4 bases, with 10 bases left between them. The chain carries TRBV7-2 and TRBJ2-2; maybe TRBD1 (6 bases). The sequenced sample was naive CD4+ T cells sorted from blood. Regarding subset: CD45RA+ positively selected. This receptor was obtained from a young man in good health. For the CDR3, the DNA is TGTGCCAGCAGCTTAGTACAGGGAACCACCGGGGAGCTGTTTTTT. Translated, it gives CASSLVQGTTGELFF.